This TCR beta chain was recorded in a study of T cells in Graves' hyperthyroidism and ophthalmopathy. From germline, CDR1 is SQVTM and CDR2 ANQGSEA. J gave up 5 bases and V 4 bases, and 3 bases lay outside the gene matches. This CDR3 spans 13 amino acids. There were TCR beta CDR3 regions amplified from RNA transcripts. Carried out on the TCR CDR3, a first-round RT-PCR used the HTBI primer set. Each CDR3 protein is one row after TCRdb ran MiXCR on the multiplex PCR reads. The repertoire consists of 250,000 to 350,000 distinct CDR3 sequences, with approximately 15% occurring once and the leading ten covering roughly 33%.

The receptor's source is a man between 25 and 39 years old with Graves' hyperthyroidism. V gene TRBV29-1 combines with J gene TRBJ2-1; 9 nucleotides align to TRBD1. The material sequenced was blood. The CDR3 here is CSVGDRDNNEQFF. As DNA, the CDR3 is TGCAGCGTTGGGGACAGGGACAACAATGAGCAGTTCTTC.